Listed below are T cell receptor beta chains from one sample, sequenced in a study of T cell responses to AZD1222 COVID-19 vaccine. Some clones are missing from TCRdb's copy, which holds only in-frame ones; the method was immunoSEQ multiplex PCR. Of some 140,000 clones in the sample, over 90% were seen once. The source was peripheral blood, collected on day 0 of AZD1222 vaccination. The receptor source for this set is an adult in good health. Each CDR3 is given without its conserved first and last residue. Clone size is shown for a subset of rows, as once, few, many or a class of expanded clone.

clone_size j_call v_call cdr3_aa
NA TRBJ1-2 TRBV19 ASTYHQGTRGYT
NA TRBJ1-5 TRBV6-5 ASNPGTGDGWPQH
once TRBJ1-2 TRBV3-1/TRBV3-2 ASSQAGQGNYGYT
once TRBJ1-5 TRBV30 AWSVGINQPQH
NA TRBJ1-4 TRBV5-4 ASSPGGGNEKLF
once TRBJ2-7 TRBV7-2 ASSPSGTREQY
NA TRBJ2-2 TRBV19 ASRIGQYGELF
NA TRBJ1-6 TRBV5-1 ASSLLQGFNRDSPLH
NA TRBJ1-1 TRBV5-1 ASSRIGGAEAF
NA TRBJ2-1 TRBV9 ASSGPGLVNEQF
NA TRBJ1-5 TRBV19 ASTPTGNQPQH
NA TRBJ2-3 TRBV28 ASSLTLAGSTDTQY
NA TRBJ2-7 TRBV7-8 ASSLVGHGAGATVEQY
NA TRBJ1-6 TRBV28 ASSTSRVWNSPLH